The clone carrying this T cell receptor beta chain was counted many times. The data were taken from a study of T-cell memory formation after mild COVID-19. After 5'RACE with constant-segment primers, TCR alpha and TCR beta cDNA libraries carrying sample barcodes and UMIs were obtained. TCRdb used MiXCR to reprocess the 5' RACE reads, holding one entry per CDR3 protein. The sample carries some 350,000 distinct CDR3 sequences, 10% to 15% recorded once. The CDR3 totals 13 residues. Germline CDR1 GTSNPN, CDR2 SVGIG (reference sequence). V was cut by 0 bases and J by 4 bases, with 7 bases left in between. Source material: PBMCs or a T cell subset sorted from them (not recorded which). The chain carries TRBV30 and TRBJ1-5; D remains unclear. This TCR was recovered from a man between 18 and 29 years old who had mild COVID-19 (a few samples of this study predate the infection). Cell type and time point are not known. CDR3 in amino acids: CAWSVRENQPQHF. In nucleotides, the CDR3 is TGTGCCTGGAGTGTAAGGGAGAATCAGCCCCAGCATTTT.